These T cell receptor beta chains were read from a single sample in a study of blood T cell repertoires in COVID-19. Profiled with immunoSEQ multiplex PCR; TCRdb holds only in-frame clones, not every one. The table has approximately 290,000 clones, 70% to 85% seen once. The sequenced sample consisted of peripheral blood. These TCRs come from a human donor with COVID-19, enrolled during active disease. The donor label of this sample is uncertain. The CDR3 runs from the conserved cysteine through the conserved F or W. Each record gives: V gene, J gene, clone size, CDR3 protein. Clone size is stated in some rows and not others, as once, few, many or a class when expanded.

TRBV28	TRBJ1-2	-	CASSFIDSNYGYTF
TRBV15	TRBJ2-7	-	CATSGGQTYEQYF
TRBV7-2	TRBJ1-1	-	CASSPHLSGGGAFF
TRBV19	TRBJ1-6	-	CASSIEALGTSSPLHF
TRBV2	TRBJ2-2	-	CATGGANTGELFF
TRBV24-1	TRBJ1-2	-	CATSDLSVYGYTF
TRBV19	TRBJ2-7	-	CASSITSGRKSREQYF
TRBV20-1	TRBJ1-4	-	CSASDYRDRGRWNEKLFF
TRBV15	TRBJ1-4	once	CATSPDPGLREKLFF
TRBV19	TRBJ1-3	-	CASSRRGQGSGNTIYF
TRBV5-5	TRBJ2-1	-	CASSSGLAGGTYNEQFF
TRBV5-8	TRBJ1-3	few	CASSRGTAGNTIYF
TRBV11-2	TRBJ1-1	-	CASSSGHYGNTEAFF
TRBV11-2	TRBJ1-2	-	CASSAVGGNYGYTF
TRBV30	TRBJ2-3	-	CAWRTGPSTDTQYF
TRBV30	TRBJ1-1	-	CAWSPPRGRWTEAFF
TRBV19	TRBJ1-3	-	CASSWRTGNTIYF
TRBV18	TRBJ2-7	-	CASSPLFLREQYF
TRBV27	TRBJ1-4	-	CASRRQGATEKLFF
TRBV7-2	TRBJ1-2	-	CASSLDGRKARGYGYTF
TRBV6-5	TRBJ2-7	-	CASKTPGYEQYF
TRBV30	TRBJ1-2	-	CAWSVLGQGAGYTF
TRBV11-2	TRBJ2-5	-	CASSTSTGVWGETQYF
TRBV18	TRBJ2-2	few	CASTLAGGTGELFF
TRBV28	TRBJ1-5	-	CASSLSARGSQHF
TRBV7-2	TRBJ1-4	-	CASSLAAGTATNEKLFF
TRBV27	TRBJ1-6	once	CASRDSYNSPLHF
TRBV18	TRBJ2-7	-	CASSPEGGGALEEQYF
TRBV9	TRBJ2-2	-	CASTLNTGELFF
TRBV12-3/TRBV12-4	TRBJ2-7	-	CASSSQGTEQYF
TRBV30	TRBJ1-4	once	CACQTPMGGKLFF
TRBV20-1	TRBJ1-2	-	CSASIAAFGGYTF
TRBV6-5	TRBJ2-7	-	CASSYGGAGSYEQYF
TRBV28	TRBJ1-3	-	CASDRGSGNTIYF
TRBV27	TRBJ1-1	-	CASSLSPGLPNTEAFF
TRBV4-1	TRBJ2-7	-	CASSQEREGPYEQYF
TRBV20-1	TRBJ2-3	-	CSASPLRGDTQYF
TRBV18	TRBJ1-6	-	CASSPSGSGRDYNSPLHF
TRBV4-3	TRBJ2-3	-	CASRSSGLYTDTQYF
TRBV28	TRBJ1-1	-	CASSFTRSADTEAFF
TRBV28	TRBJ1-4	-	CASSLSVARRRVFF
TRBV7-9	TRBJ1-1	-	CASSLVDSISFF
TRBV9	TRBJ2-6	-	CASSAGLAGGGANVLTF
TRBV5-1	TRBJ2-3	-	CASSPTVASGRDTQYF
TRBV7-2	TRBJ1-4	-	CASSFDRGGNEKLFF
TRBV5-6	TRBJ2-5	-	CASSLSLVGETQYF